This T cell receptor (beta chain) stems from a study of OX40 agonist ivuxolimab in advanced cancers. The CDR3 runs to 13 residues. Germline CDR1 SQVTM, CDR2 ANQGSEA. Trimming shortened V by 6 bases and J by 4 bases, and 15 bases separated the two germline ends. This clone was counted a few times. Assay used: immunoSEQ multiplex PCR; TCRdb lists only in-frame clones, some missing. The sample has about 50,000 clones; 82% are singletons. The specimen was CD4+ or CD8+ T cells sorted from blood, collected in a trial of the OX40 agonist ivuxolimab. This chain links TRBV29-1 with TRBJ1-1; D remains ambiguous. The receptor comes from an adult with an advanced solid tumor such as melanoma, head and neck, liver or kidney cancer. This CDR3 reads CSVVGLWSTEAFF. The CDR3 DNA follows: TGCAGCGTGGTAGGTCTATGGAGCACTGAAGCTTTCTTT.